The rows below give T cell receptor beta chains drawn from one sample of a study of blood T cell repertoires in COVID-19. Method: immunoSEQ multiplex PCR; TCRdb's copy keeps in-frame clones and lacks some. This table holds about 54,000 clones, 70% to 90% found once. Input material: peripheral blood. The source of these receptors is a man aged 35-49 years with active COVID-19. The CDR3 runs from the conserved cysteine through the conserved F or W. A D gene is named only where the DNA matches it firmly. The size entry is marked missing in some rows and otherwise reads once, few, many or a size class.

NA TRBJ2-1 NA TRBV9 TGTGCCAGCAGCGTAGATCAGGGCACCCACAATGAGCAGTTCTTC CASSVDQGTHNEQFF
NA TRBJ2-7 few TRBV2 TGTGCCAGCAGTGACTCTACAGGTGGAAACGAGCAGTACTTC CASSDSTGGNEQYF
NA TRBJ2-7 NA TRBV5-4 TGTGCCAGCAGCTTGAGGACAGCGAACTACGAGCAGTACTTC CASSLRTANYEQYF
TRBD2 TRBJ2-5 once TRBV27 TGTGCCAGCAGTTTAAGGTTAACTAGCGGGTCCCAAGAGACCCAGTACTTC CASSLRLTSGSQETQYF
TRBD2 TRBJ2-1 NA TRBV5-1 TGCGCCAGCAGCTTGGCCGTCGACCTAGCGGGAGACGGCAATGAGCAGTTCTTC CASSLAVDLAGDGNEQFF
TRBD1 TRBJ2-7 NA TRBV6-5 TGTGCCAGCAGTAGGACAGGGGGTACCTACGAGCAGTACTTC CASSRTGGTYEQYF
NA TRBJ2-1 NA TRBV20-1 TGCAGTGCCAGTCGGGTTGAGCAGTTCTTC CSASRVEQFF
NA TRBJ2-2 NA TRBV28 TGTGCCAGCAGTTTAAGGAGGGGCGGGGAGCTGTTTTTT CASSLRRGGELFF
TRBD2 TRBJ2-1 NA TRBV7-6 TGTGCCAGCAGCCTCGATAGCGGGAGAGTCTACAATGAGCAGTTCTTC CASSLDSGRVYNEQFF
NA TRBJ1-6 once TRBV30 TGTGCCTGGAGTAGCGCAGGGGCTTCCTATAATTCACCCCTCCACTTT CAWSSAGASYNSPLHF
TRBD1 TRBJ2-4 NA TRBV5-1 TGCGCCAGCAGCTTGGAGTGGGGACAGCAAAACATTCAGTACTTC CASSLEWGQQNIQYF
TRBD2 TRBJ2-2 NA TRBV9 TGTGCCAGCAGTTGGGGGGCTAGCGGGCGTTCGAACACCGGGGAGCTGTTTTTT CASSWGASGRSNTGELFF
TRBD1 TRBJ2-5 few TRBV19 TGTGCCAGTAGCCTACAGGGGTCAGAGACCCAGTACTTC CASSLQGSETQYF
NA TRBJ2-1 medium-sized TRBV27 TGTGCCAGCAGTTCAGGGATATTACCGAACAATGAGCAGTTCTTC CASSSGILPNNEQFF
TRBD1 TRBJ2-2 NA TRBV12-5 TGTGCTAGTGGTTTGGAGTATGCCGGGACAGGGAACACCGGGGAGCTGTTTTTT CASGLEYAGTGNTGELFF
TRBD1 TRBJ1-1 NA TRBV19 TGTGCCAGTAGTAGGACAGGGGAATTTCCCACTGAAGCTTTCTTT CASSRTGEFPTEAFF
NA TRBJ1-1 NA TRBV7-9 TGTGCCAGCAGCTTAGCCCGGACAGAGAACACTGAAGCTTTCTTT CASSLARTENTEAFF
TRBD1 TRBJ1-1 NA TRBV5-1 TGCGCCAGCAGCCAGAAGACAGGGAGTATTAACACTGAAGCTTTCTTT CASSQKTGSINTEAFF
TRBD1 TRBJ1-2 NA TRBV28 TGTGCCAGCAGTTTATTCTGGGGGACAGGGGGTTTCGGCTATGGCTACACCTTC CASSLFWGTGGFGYGYTF
TRBD2 TRBJ2-7 NA TRBV7-6 TGTGCCAGCAGCTTAAGGCTAGCGGGGAAAGGTGAGCAGTACTTC CASSLRLAGKGEQYF
NA TRBJ1-5 NA TRBV19 TGTGCCAGTAGTATTTACGCGGGCACAGGCAATCAGCCCCAGCATTTT CASSIYAGTGNQPQHF
NA TRBJ2-3 NA TRBV30 TGTGCCTGGGGTCTAGCACAAGATACGCAGTATTTT CAWGLAQDTQYF
NA TRBJ1-2 NA TRBV20-1 TGCAGTGCTGTCCTGGGGGGAGGCTACACCTTC CSAVLGGGYTF
NA TRBJ1-2 NA TRBV19 TGTGCCAGTAGTTCCCTGGGTGAACAGCAGAGCTACACCTTC CASSSLGEQQSYTF
TRBD1 TRBJ1-2 NA TRBV5-6 TGTGCCAGCAGCGCCCCGGACAGGGCTAACTATGGCTACACCTTC CASSAPDRANYGYTF
NA TRBJ2-1 once TRBV7-3 TGTGCCAGCAGCTTATCCGGCAGGGGAACCTACAATGAGCAGTTCTTC CASSLSGRGTYNEQFF
TRBD2 TRBJ2-2 NA TRBV19 TGTGCCAGTAGTATTACTAGCGGCTTGACTCCCGGGGAGCTGTTTTTT CASSITSGLTPGELFF
TRBD1 TRBJ2-7 NA TRBV28 TGTGCCAGCAGTCCCGGGACAGGGCTCTACGAGCAGTACTTC CASSPGTGLYEQYF
TRBD1 TRBJ2-7 NA TRBV19 TGTGCCAGCAGCCTGGGACAGGAAGCCTACGAGCAGTACTTC CASSLGQEAYEQYF
TRBD1 TRBJ2-2 NA TRBV28 TGTGCCAGCAGCCTCGATCAGGGGGCTAACACCGGGGAGCTGTTTTTT CASSLDQGANTGELFF
NA TRBJ2-7 NA TRBV18 TGTGCCAGCTCACCATACCGCGCGCAACAGGTCTACGAGCAGTACTTC CASSPYRAQQVYEQYF
NA TRBJ1-1 NA TRBV19 TGTGCCAGTAGAATGGGAGGGAAGGCTTTCTTT CASRMGGKAFF
NA TRBJ2-3 NA TRBV7-3 TGTGCCAGCAGCTTCTCGGGACTGCTCACAGATACGCAGTATTTT CASSFSGLLTDTQYF
TRBD2 TRBJ2-3 NA TRBV5-1 TGCGCCAGCAGCTTAGCGGGAGGGACTAGGGGCACAGATACGCAGTATTTT CASSLAGGTRGTDTQYF
NA TRBJ1-1 NA TRBV27 TGTGCCAGCAGTTTATCCAGGGTGTTAGGGACTGAAGCTTTCTTT CASSLSRVLGTEAFF
TRBD1 TRBJ2-7 NA TRBV18 TGTGCCAGCTCTCCGCAGGGGGCGCGCGAGCAGTACTTC CASSPQGAREQYF
NA TRBJ2-2 NA TRBV10-2 TGCGCCAGCAGCCTGAACAGGCGCTCCGGGGAGCTGTTTTTT CASSLNRRSGELFF
NA TRBJ1-4 NA TRBV4-2 TGTGCCAGCAGCCTCCAGATTAACCGATATGCAACTAATGAAAAACTGTTTTTT CASSLQINRYATNEKLFF
NA TRBJ2-2 NA TRBV19 TGTGCCAGTAGTATAGCCAGGGGAGACCGGGAGCTGTTTTTT CASSIARGDRELFF
TRBD2 TRBJ2-1 NA TRBV5-1 TGCGCCAGCAGCTTGTCGCTAGCGGGGGGGGATGAGCAGTTCTTC CASSLSLAGGDEQFF
NA TRBJ1-2 NA TRBV5-1 TGCGCCAGCAGCGCGACAGAACCTCAAGCGGGCTACACCTTC CASSATEPQAGYTF
NA TRBJ1-6 NA TRBV6-6 TGTGCCAGCATATGGCACAGGGACGTGTCACCCCTCCACTTT CASIWHRDVSPLHF
TRBD1 TRBJ2-5 NA TRBV6-5 TGTGCCAGCAGTTTCCCGGACAGGGGCCAAGAGACCCAGTACTTC CASSFPDRGQETQYF
TRBD2 TRBJ2-3 NA TRBV3-1/TRBV3-2 TGTGCCAGCAGTGGAACTAGCGGGGGGGGGTTAGATACGCAGTATTTT CASSGTSGGGLDTQYF
NA TRBJ2-7 NA TRBV10-3 TGTGCCATCAGCGGAGTAACGTACGAGCAGTACTTC CAISGVTYEQYF
TRBD1 TRBJ1-1 NA TRBV12-5 TGTGCTAGTGGGCGACAGGGGGCTACTGAAGCTTTCTTT CASGRQGATEAFF
NA TRBJ2-7 NA TRBV14 TGTGCCAGCAGCCAATCTCTAACCGGGAACGAGCAGTACTTC CASSQSLTGNEQYF
NA TRBJ2-5 NA TRBV7-3 TGTGCCAGCAGCTTAAAGAGTCAGGGGATCGAGACCCAGTACTTC CASSLKSQGIETQYF